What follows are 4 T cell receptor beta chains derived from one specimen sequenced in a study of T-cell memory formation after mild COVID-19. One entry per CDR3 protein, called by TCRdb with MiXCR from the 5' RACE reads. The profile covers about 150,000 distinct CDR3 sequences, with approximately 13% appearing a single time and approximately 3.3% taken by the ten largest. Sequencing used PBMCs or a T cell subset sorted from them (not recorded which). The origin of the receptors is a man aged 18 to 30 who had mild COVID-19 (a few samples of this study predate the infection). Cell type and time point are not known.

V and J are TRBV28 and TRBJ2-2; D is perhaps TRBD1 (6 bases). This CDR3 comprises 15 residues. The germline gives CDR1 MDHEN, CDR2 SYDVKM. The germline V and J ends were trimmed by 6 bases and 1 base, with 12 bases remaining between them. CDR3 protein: CASRRSQGNTGELFF. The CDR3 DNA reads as TGTGCCAGCAGGCGCTCACAGGGGAACACCGGGGAGCTGTTTTTT.

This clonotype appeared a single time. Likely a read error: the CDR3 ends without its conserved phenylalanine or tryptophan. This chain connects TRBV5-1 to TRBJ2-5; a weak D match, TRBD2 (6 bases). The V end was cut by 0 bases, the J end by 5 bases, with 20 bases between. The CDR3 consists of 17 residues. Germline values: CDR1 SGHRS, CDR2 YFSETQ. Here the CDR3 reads CASSLGLYRIAGETQYL. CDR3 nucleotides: TGCGCCAGCAGCTTGGGGCTCTATCGAATCGCGGGGGAGACCCAGTACTTA.

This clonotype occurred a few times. CDR3 protein: CSARPGGPVSDTQYF. The CDR3 DNA follows: TGCAGTGCTAGACCGGGGGGGCCGGTCTCAGATACGCAGTATTTT. The V gene is TRBV20-1, the J gene TRBJ2-3; TRBD2 aligns across 8 bases. The CDR3 is 15 residues long. V gave up 2 bases and J gave up 4 bases; unmatched junction bases: 8. CDR1 DFQATT and CDR2 SNEGSKA come from the germline V gene (reference sequence).

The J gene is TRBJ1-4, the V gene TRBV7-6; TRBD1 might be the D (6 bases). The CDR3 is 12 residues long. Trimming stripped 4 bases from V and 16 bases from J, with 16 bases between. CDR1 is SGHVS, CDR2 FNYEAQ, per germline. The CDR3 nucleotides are TGTGCCAGCAGCTCCCAAGGGGGGGGACCGTTTTTT. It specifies CASSSQGGGPFF.